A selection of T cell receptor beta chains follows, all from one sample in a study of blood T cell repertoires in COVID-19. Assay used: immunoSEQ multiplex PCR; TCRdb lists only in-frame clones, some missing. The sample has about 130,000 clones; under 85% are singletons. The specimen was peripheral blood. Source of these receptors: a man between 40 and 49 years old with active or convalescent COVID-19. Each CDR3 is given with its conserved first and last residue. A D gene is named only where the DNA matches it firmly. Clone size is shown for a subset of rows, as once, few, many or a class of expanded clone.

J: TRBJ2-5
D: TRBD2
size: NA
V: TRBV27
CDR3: CASSLVLAGAQETQYF
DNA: TGTGCCAGCAGTTTGGTCCTAGCGGGGGCCCAAGAGACCCAGTACTTC

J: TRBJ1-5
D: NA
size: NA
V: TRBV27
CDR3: CASSLSATGSNQPQHF
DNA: TGTGCCAGCAGTTTATCGGCAACGGGGAGCAATCAGCCCCAGCATTTT

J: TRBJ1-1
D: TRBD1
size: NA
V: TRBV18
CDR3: CASSPGTGGNTEAFF
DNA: TGTGCCAGCTCACCCGGGACAGGGGGTAACACTGAAGCTTTCTTT

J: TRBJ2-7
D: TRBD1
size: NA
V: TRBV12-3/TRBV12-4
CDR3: CASGQGDEQYF
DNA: TGTGCCAGCGGACAGGGGGACGAGCAGTACTTC

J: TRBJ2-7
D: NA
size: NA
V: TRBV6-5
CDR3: CASSSTTGTNYEQYF
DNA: TGTGCCAGCAGTTCCACTACCGGGACAAACTACGAGCAGTACTTC

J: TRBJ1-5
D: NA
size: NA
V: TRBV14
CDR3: CASSRTGTWQPQHF
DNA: TGTGCCAGCAGTCGCACAGGGACGTGGCAGCCCCAGCATTTT

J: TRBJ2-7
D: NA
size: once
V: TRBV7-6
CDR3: CASSLSPSEQYF
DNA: TGTGCCAGCAGCTTATCCCCGAGCGAGCAGTACTTC

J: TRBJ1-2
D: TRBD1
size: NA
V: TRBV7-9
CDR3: CASSTGQVNYGYTF
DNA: TGTGCCAGCTCAACGGGACAGGTTAACTATGGCTACACCTTC

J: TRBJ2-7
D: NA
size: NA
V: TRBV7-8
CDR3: CASSPHSIVTYEQYF
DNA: TGTGCCAGCAGCCCCCACAGTATAGTTACCTACGAGCAGTACTTC

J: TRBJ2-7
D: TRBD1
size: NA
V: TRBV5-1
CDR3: CASSSGSGTGGPYEQYF
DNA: TGCGCCAGCAGCTCCGGATCCGGGACAGGGGGGCCCTACGAGCAGTACTTC

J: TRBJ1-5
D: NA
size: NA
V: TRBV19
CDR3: CASSIRTANQPQHF
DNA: TGTGCCAGTAGTATACGGACAGCAAATCAGCCCCAGCATTTT

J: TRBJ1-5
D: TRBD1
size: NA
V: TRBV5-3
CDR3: CATKTRVGGGRNQPQHF
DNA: TGTGCCACAAAAACCCGGGTCGGAGGGGGCCGGAATCAGCCCCAGCATTTT

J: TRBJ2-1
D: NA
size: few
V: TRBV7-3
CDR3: CASSPSDRRGGVIYNEQFF
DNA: TGTGCCAGCAGCCCCAGCGATAGAAGGGGGGGCGTGATCTACAATGAGCAGTTCTTC

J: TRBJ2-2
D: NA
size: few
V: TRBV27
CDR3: CASKGLRAGTGELFF
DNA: TGTGCCAGCAAGGGACTCAGGGCGGGCACCGGGGAGCTGTTTTTT

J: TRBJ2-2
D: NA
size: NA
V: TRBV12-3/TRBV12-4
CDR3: CASRTIQTGELFF
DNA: TGTGCCAGCAGGACAATACAGACCGGGGAGCTGTTTTTT

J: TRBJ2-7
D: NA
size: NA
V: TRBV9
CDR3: CASSVIAGGEGPTGREQYF
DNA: TGTGCCAGCAGCGTAATCGCTGGAGGAGAGGGCCCTACTGGTCGCGAGCAGTACTTC

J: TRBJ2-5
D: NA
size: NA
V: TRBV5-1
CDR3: CASSWTQGGGETQYF
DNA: TGCGCCAGCAGCTGGACACAGGGAGGGGGGGAGACCCAGTACTTC

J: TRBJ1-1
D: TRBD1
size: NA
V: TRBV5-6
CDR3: CASSLPGTEDTEAFF
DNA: TGTGCCAGCAGCTTACCCGGGACAGAGGACACTGAAGCTTTCTTT